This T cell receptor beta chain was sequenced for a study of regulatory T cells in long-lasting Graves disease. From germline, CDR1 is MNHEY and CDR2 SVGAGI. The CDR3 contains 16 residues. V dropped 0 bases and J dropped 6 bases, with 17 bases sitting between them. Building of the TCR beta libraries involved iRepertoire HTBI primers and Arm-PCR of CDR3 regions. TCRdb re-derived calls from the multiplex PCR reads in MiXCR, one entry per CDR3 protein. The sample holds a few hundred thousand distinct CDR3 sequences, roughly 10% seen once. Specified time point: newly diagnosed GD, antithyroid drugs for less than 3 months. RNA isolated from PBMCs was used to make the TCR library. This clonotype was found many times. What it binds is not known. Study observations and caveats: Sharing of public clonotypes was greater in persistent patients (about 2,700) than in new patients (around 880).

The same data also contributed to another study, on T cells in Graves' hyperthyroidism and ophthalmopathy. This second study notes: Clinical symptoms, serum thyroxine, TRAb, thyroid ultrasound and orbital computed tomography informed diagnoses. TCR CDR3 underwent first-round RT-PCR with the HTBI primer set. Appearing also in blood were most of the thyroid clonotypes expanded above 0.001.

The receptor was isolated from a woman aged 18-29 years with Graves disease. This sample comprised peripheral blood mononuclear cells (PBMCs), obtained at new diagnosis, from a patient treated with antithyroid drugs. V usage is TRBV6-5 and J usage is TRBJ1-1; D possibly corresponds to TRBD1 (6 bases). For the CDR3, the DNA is TGTGCCAGCAGTTACTCGAGGGGGGCGGTTGACGCTGAAGCTTTCTTT. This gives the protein CASSYSRGAVDAEAFF.